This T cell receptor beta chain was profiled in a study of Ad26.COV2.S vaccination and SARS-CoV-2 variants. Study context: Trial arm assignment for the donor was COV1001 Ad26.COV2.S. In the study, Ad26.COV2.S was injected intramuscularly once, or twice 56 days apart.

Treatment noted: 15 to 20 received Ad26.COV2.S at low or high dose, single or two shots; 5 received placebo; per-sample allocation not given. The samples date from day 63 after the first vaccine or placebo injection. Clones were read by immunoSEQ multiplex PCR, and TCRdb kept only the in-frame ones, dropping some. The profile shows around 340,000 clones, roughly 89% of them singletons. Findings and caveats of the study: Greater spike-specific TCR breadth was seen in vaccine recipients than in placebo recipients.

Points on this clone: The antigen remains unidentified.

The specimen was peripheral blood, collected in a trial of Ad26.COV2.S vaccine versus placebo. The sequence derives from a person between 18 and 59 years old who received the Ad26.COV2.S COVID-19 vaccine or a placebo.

CDR3 sequence: CASSVIPGALSANYGYTF. The CDR3 DNA reads as TGTGCCAGCAGCGTAATCCCCGGGGCGTTATCGGCTAACTATGGCTACACCTTC. This chain joins TRBV9 and TRBJ1-2, with a tentative D call TRBD1 (5 bases). V lost 1 base to trimming and J lost 0 bases, with 19 bases between them. The CDR3 is 18 amino acids. In germline, CDR1 is SGDLS, CDR2 YYNGEE.